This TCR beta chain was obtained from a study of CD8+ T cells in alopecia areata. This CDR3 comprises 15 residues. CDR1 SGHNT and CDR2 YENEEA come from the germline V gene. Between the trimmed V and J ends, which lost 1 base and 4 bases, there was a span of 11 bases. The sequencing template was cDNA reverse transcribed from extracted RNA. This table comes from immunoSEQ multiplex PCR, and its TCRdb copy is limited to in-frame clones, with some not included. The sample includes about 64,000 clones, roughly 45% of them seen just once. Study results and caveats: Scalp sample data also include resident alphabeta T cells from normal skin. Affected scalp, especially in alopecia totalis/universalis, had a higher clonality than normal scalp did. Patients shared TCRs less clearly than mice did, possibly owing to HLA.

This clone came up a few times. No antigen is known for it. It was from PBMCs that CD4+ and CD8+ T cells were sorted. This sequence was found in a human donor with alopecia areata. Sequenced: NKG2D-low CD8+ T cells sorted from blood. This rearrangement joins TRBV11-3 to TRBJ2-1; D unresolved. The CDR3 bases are TGTGCCAGCAGCTTAGTCGAAGAGCAGTACAATGAGCAGTTCTTC. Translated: CASSLVEEQYNEQFF.